This T cell receptor beta chain was captured in a study of technical replicates of blood from a handful of donors. The germline CDR1 and CDR2 sequences are GTSNPN and SVGIG (reference sequence). The CDR3 contains 12 residues. Deletions cut 4 bases from V and 4 bases from J, with 8 bases between. This clone was observed a handful of times. TCRdb's table, derived via immunoSEQ multiplex PCR, lists solely in-frame clones and lacks some. The table includes about 72,000 clones, 92% detected once. The chain recombines TRBV30 with TRBJ1-5; D is perhaps TRBD1 (5 bases). This receptor was taken from a human donor in good health. Sequencing was done on a sample of T cells isolated from PBMCs. The CDR3 nucleotides read TGTGCCTGGACTCAGGGTAATCAGCCCCAGCATTTT. Translating it yields CAWTQGNQPQHF.